This TCR beta chain was sequenced during a study of cytomegalovirus exposure and HLA in healthy donors. Produced via immunoSEQ multiplex PCR; TCRdb's table is partial and in-frame only. The table includes 250,000 to 350,000 clones, approximately 90% detected once. The germline gives CDR1 MGHDK, CDR2 SYGVNS. This CDR3 has 14 residues. V lost 3 bases and J lost 3, with 9 bases in between. The chain uses TRBV25-1 and TRBJ2-1; tentative D call: TRBD2 (6 bases). Sequencing input: PBMCs. This TCR derives from a woman aged 18-29 years in good health and CMV-seronegative. CDR3 coding DNA: TGTGCCAGCAGTGAGGGGGGACTCTACAATGAGCAGTTCTTC. Its translation: CASSEGGLYNEQFF.